The 12 T cell receptor beta chains below were found in one sample sequenced in a study of cytotoxic CD8 clonotypes in ibrutinib-treated CLL. TCRdb's copy holds only in-frame clones and misses some; the assay was immunoSEQ multiplex PCR. Among some 200,000 clones, roughly 73% were seen once, and the ten largest hold approximately 10%. Material: PBMCs, obtained after 12 months of ibrutinib treatment. The receptors were gathered from a human donor with chronic lymphocytic leukemia.

The sample holds a few counts of this clone. This CDR3 reads CASSQGRDQPQHF. For the CDR3, the DNA is TGTGCCAGCAGCCAGGGGAGGGATCAGCCCCAGCATTTT. V gene TRBV27 combines with J gene TRBJ1-5; a weak D match, TRBD1 (6 bases). Trimming stripped 6 bases from V and 5 bases from J, with 11 bases between. Germline V gene sequence: CDR1 MNHEY, CDR2 SMNVEV (reference sequence). The CDR3 totals 13 residues.

This chain links TRBV25-1 with TRBJ2-3; 7 bases line up with TRBD2. The CDR3 loop spans 16 amino acids. Germline CDR1 reads MGHDK; CDR2 reads SYGVNS. With 4 bases clipped from V and 2 bases from J, the junction kept 9 bases outside the gene matches. DNA of the CDR3: TGTGCCAGCAGTGCCCAAAGCGGGGTGCTCACAGATACGCAGTATTTT. Amino acid sequence: CASSAQSGVLTDTQYF.

J is TRBJ2-6 and V is TRBV18; 7 nucleotides agree with TRBD1. CDR1 is KGHSH, CDR2 LQKENI, per germline. The V and J ends lost 6 bases and 1 base, in that order; junction bases with no gene match: 9. The CDR3 has 17 amino acids. The CDR3 reads CASSPTSTGSGANVLTF. CDR3 DNA: TGTGCCAGCTCGCCTACCTCGACAGGGTCTGGGGCCAACGTCCTGACTTTC.

The gene calls are TRBV6-5 and TRBJ1-5; 9 nucleotides agree with TRBD1. Germline V gene lookup returns CDR1 MNHEY and CDR2 SVGAGI. The CDR3 has 15 amino acids. V dropped 5 bases and J dropped 5; count of bases not matched to a gene: 7. CDR3 in DNA: TGTGCCAGCAGTAACTACCGGGACAGGGATCAGCCCCAGCATTTT. Its protein product is CASSNYRDRDQPQHF.

The rearrangement joins TRBV5-1 to TRBJ2-7; a weak D match, TRBD1 (5 bases). Per germline, CDR1 SGHRS and CDR2 YFSETQ. The CDR3 extends over 12 amino acids. V shed 0 bases and J shed 5 bases, with 6 bases lying between them. CDR3 bases: TGCGCCAGCAGCTTGGAAGGGGACGAGCAGTACTTC. It codes for CASSLEGDEQYF. Drawing the rest from reference TRBV5-1 and TRBJ2-7, the complete variable domain is KAGVTQTPRYLIKTRGQQVTLSCSPISGHRSVSWYQQTPGQGLQFLFEYFSETQRNKGNFPGRFSGRQFSNSRSEMNVSTLELGDSALYLCASSLEGDEQYFGPGTRLTVT.

This chain uses TRBV6-7 with TRBJ2-2; 11 bases line up with TRBD2. TRBV6-7 is an open reading frame whose function is uncertain. V dropped 9 bases and J dropped 7; count of bases not matched to a gene: 28. This CDR3 region has 21 residues. Here the CDR3 reads CARAPEFDRGGSGRAIGELFF. CDR3 DNA: TGTGCCAGGGCTCCCGAATTCGACAGGGGGGGTAGCGGGAGGGCCATCGGGGAGCTGTTTTTT.

This clone was seen repeatedly, ten times or more. V is TRBV2 and J is TRBJ1-6, with 7 bases aligning to TRBD1. Germline loops: CDR1 SNHLY, CDR2 FYNNEI. This CDR3 is 15 amino acids long. The V and J ends lost 4 bases and 2 bases, in that order; junction bases with no gene match: 2. CDR3 sequence reads: CASSGQGTYNSPLHF. The DNA of the CDR3 is TGTGCCAGCAGTGGACAGGGCACCTATAATTCACCCCTCCACTTT.

The chain employs TRBV5-4 and TRBJ2-3, with 7 nucleotides matching TRBD1. The germline V gene encodes CDR1 SGHNT and CDR2 YYREEE (reference sequence). V shed 4 bases, J shed 1 base, and the junction held 6 bases outside the gene matches. The CDR3 consists of 15 residues. In DNA, the CDR3 is TGTGCCAGCAGCGGGGGAGACAGGGGCACAGATACGCAGTATTTT. Its protein product is CASSGGDRGTDTQYF.

The rearrangement joins TRBV25-1 to TRBJ1-1; 8 nucleotides agree with TRBD1. The trim removed 6 bases at V and 5 bases at J, leaving 5 bases unmatched. The CDR3 is made up of 13 amino acids. CDR1 and CDR2 (germline): MGHDK, SYGVNS. The CDR3 nucleotides read TGTGCCAGCAGCCTACAGGGGGGAACTGAAGCTTTCTTT. Protein sequence: CASSLQGGTEAFF.

This chain links TRBV6-5 with TRBJ1-4; D may be TRBD1 (5 bases). Trimming took off 6 bases at V and 6 bases at J, with 11 bases between the two ends. CDR3 length: 13 residues. Per germline, CDR1 MNHEY and CDR2 SVGAGI. CDR3 loop: CASRGRQYEKLFF. Here the CDR3 DNA reads TGTGCCAGCAGGGGACGACAGTATGAAAAACTGTTTTTT.

The table lists this clone with a few counts. The chain links TRBV30 to TRBJ2-7; 7 nucleotides line up with TRBD1. There are 13 residues in the CDR3. Germline values: CDR1 GTSNPN, CDR2 SVGIG (reference sequence). Trimming at V came to 4 bases and at J to 4 bases, leaving 7 bases not matched to a gene. CDR3 in amino acids: CAWNRGGRYEQYF. The CDR3 bases are TGTGCCTGGAATAGAGGGGGCAGATACGAGCAGTACTTC.

This clone was observed a single time. This rearrangement joins TRBV5-1 to TRBJ1-1; no definite D call. Germline CDR1 SGHRS, CDR2 YFSETQ. Trimming cost V 5 bases and J 1 base, with 9 bases left between them. The CDR3 runs to 13 residues. CDR3 DNA sequence: TGCGCCAGCAGGTTTCCTCCGAACACTGAAGCTTTCTTT. Residues: CASRFPPNTEAFF.